Presented here are 24 T cell receptor beta chains from one specimen sequenced in a study of cytomegalovirus exposure and HLA in healthy donors. Measured with immunoSEQ multiplex PCR; TCRdb has only the in-frame clones, and not every one. The table has 150,000 to 200,000 clones, around 82% seen once. The sequenced material came from PBMCs. These receptors all stem from a woman aged 18-29 years in good health and CMV-seropositive.

This clone has just a few counts. V gene TRBV14 combines with J gene TRBJ2-6; D might be TRBD1 (6 bases). Germline CDR1 SGHDN, CDR2 FVKESK. V was trimmed by 2 bases and J by 1 base, leaving 12 bases between them. This CDR3 is built from 17 residues. This CDR3 reads CASSQSGGLSGANVLTF. CDR3 DNA: TGTGCCAGCAGCCAATCTGGGGGCTTATCTGGGGCCAACGTCCTGACTTTC.

The chain links TRBV7-6 to TRBJ2-3, with 10 bases matching TRBD2. This CDR3 has 16 residues. Germline V gene data show CDR1 as SGHVS and CDR2 as FNYEAQ. Trimming took 4 bases from V and 6 from J; bases not matched to a gene: 10. Here the CDR3 DNA reads TGTGCCAGCAGCTGGTCTAGCGGGGGCCTACCGGATACGCAGTATTTT. Translated, it gives CASSWSSGGLPDTQYF.

The chain recombines TRBV11-2 with TRBJ2-1, with TRBD2 matching over 8 bases. This CDR3 is built from 14 residues. V shed 8 bases, J shed 7 bases, and the junction held 10 bases outside the gene matches. Looked up from germline, CDR1 is SGHAT and CDR2 is FQNNGV. The CDR3 DNA is TGTGCCAGCGCCCCGGGGCCGGGAGGGAATGAGCAGTTCTTC. This codes for CASAPGPGGNEQFF.

J is TRBJ1-6 and V is TRBV18; tentative D call: TRBD1 (6 bases). The CDR3 covers 15 residues. Germline V gene lookup returns CDR1 KGHSH and CDR2 LQKENI. Trimming pared 2 bases from V and 5 bases from J, leaving 10 bases between. As DNA, the CDR3 is TGTGCCAGCTCACCAAGCGCAGGGGATAATTCACCCCTCCACTTT. Translating gives CASSPSAGDNSPLHF.

The chain uses TRBV2 and TRBJ2-1, with 12 nucleotides matching TRBD2. Germline V lookup: CDR1 SNHLY, CDR2 FYNNEI. This CDR3 has 18 amino acids. Trimming cost V 4 bases and J 1 base; bases outside gene matches: 8. This CDR3 reads CASSALLAGGLSYNEQFF. The CDR3 coding sequence is TGTGCCAGCAGTGCATTGCTAGCGGGGGGGCTTTCCTACAATGAGCAGTTCTTC.

The chain is built from TRBV5-1 and TRBJ1-6; TRBD1 aligns across 7 bases. CDR3 length equals 15 residues. Germline CDR1 reads SGHRS; CDR2 reads YFSETQ. J lost 5 bases, V lost 0 bases, and 2 bases had no gene match. The CDR3 reads CASSLGTGDNSPLHF. CDR3 coding DNA: TGCGCCAGCAGCTTGGGGACAGGAGATAATTCACCCCTCCACTTT.

This clone was picked up one time. This chain uses TRBV9 with TRBJ2-3; 12 positions agree with TRBD2. In germline, CDR1 is SGDLS, CDR2 YYNGEE. CDR3 length equals 19 residues. V shed 1 base and J 1 base; nucleotides not matched to a gene: 10. The CDR3 here is CASSVPTSGLAGRTDTQYF. The CDR3 bases are TGTGCCAGCAGCGTACCCACCTCTGGACTAGCGGGGCGCACAGATACGCAGTATTTT.

V and J are TRBV4-1 and TRBJ2-2; D not certain. Germline loops: CDR1 MGHRA, CDR2 YSYEKL. The CDR3 has 12 residues. Trimming left V 3 bases short and J 6 bases short, with 5 bases between. The CDR3 region is CASSHSAGELFF. The CDR3 nucleotides read TGCGCCAGCAGCCACTCAGCCGGGGAGCTGTTTTTT.

J is TRBJ1-3 and V is TRBV27; no clear D gene. The germline gives CDR1 MNHEY, CDR2 SMNVEV (reference sequence). This CDR3 is built from 16 residues. Trimming took 0 bases from V and 4 from J, leaving 13 bases between them. The CDR3 bases are TGTGCCAGCAGTTTATCCTTTGGTTTGGAGGGAAACACCATATATTTT. It codes for CASSLSFGLEGNTIYF.

This chain links TRBV7-9 with TRBJ2-1; tentatively, D is TRBD1 (6 bases). V was cut by 0 bases and J by 7 bases, with 13 bases left in between. The germline V gene has CDR1 SEHNR and CDR2 FQNEAQ (reference sequence). The CDR3 sequence is 15 residues long. The CDR3 coding sequence is TGTGCCAGCAGCTTAGCGCAGGGGTCGTTGAATGAGCAGTTCTTC. It codes for CASSLAQGSLNEQFF.

The V and J genes are TRBV29-1 and TRBJ1-4, with TRBD1 matching 9 bases. Germline V CDR1 and CDR2: SQVTM, ANQGSEA. The CDR3 contains 14 residues. Unmatched junction bases numbered 10, after V lost 6 bases and J lost 8 bases. DNA of the CDR3: TGCAGCGTAAATACAGGGGGCTCAGGGGAAAAACTGTTTTTT. Translating it yields CSVNTGGSGEKLFF.

V and J are TRBV19 and TRBJ1-2, with D uncertain. Trimming cost V 6 bases and J 8 bases, with 10 bases left between them. The CDR3 extends over 11 amino acids. The germline V gene encodes CDR1 LNHDA and CDR2 SQIVND (reference sequence). CDR3 bases: TGTGCCAGTAGGAGTCGTCTCGGCTACACCTTC. It translates to CASRSRLGYTF.

The V gene is TRBV9, the J gene TRBJ1-1, with 7 positions matching TRBD1. Germline-derived CDR1 and CDR2 are SGDLS and YYNGEE. This CDR3 comprises 17 residues. V was pared by 3 bases and J by 1 base, with 12 bases of the junction left unmatched. The CDR3 spells CASSAVSEKGANTEAFF. The CDR3 nucleotides are TGTGCCAGCAGCGCTGTTTCGGAAAAGGGGGCGAACACTGAAGCTTTCTTT.

The CDR3 nucleotides are TGTGCCAGCAGCTTGGCCATGCGGACTCCGGAGGAGACCCAGTACTTC. It yields the protein CASSLAMRTPEETQYF. V usage is TRBV5-4 and J usage is TRBJ2-5; D is perhaps TRBD2 (5 bases). The germline CDR1 and CDR2 sequences are SGHNT and YYREEE (reference sequence). The CDR3 loop spans 16 amino acids. Trimming cost V 0 bases and J 5 bases, with 17 bases left between them.

The CDR3 nucleotides are TGCGCCAGCAGCCAGGGACAGCTAAGGACCGGGGAGCTGTTTTTT. It is translated as CASSQGQLRTGELFF. V is TRBV4-3 and J is TRBJ2-2, with 7 bases lining up with TRBD1. CDR3 length: 15 residues. Unmatched junction bases numbered 6, after V lost 3 bases and J lost 5 bases. The germline V gene has CDR1 LGHNA and CDR2 YSLEER.

V is TRBV25-1 and J is TRBJ2-7, with 12 bases fitting TRBD1. With V trimmed by 0 bases and J by 1 base, 7 bases remained unmatched. The length of the CDR3 is 18 residues. Germline loops: CDR1 MGHDK, CDR2 SYGVNS. CDR3 protein: CASSEYGTGGNGSYEQYF. CDR3 DNA sequence: TGTGCCAGCAGTGAATACGGGACAGGGGGCAACGGATCCTACGAGCAGTACTTC.

The rearrangement uses TRBV27 and TRBJ1-5; a weak D match, TRBD1 (6 bases). This CDR3 has 14 amino acids. Trimming left V 5 bases short and J 3 bases short, with 11 bases between. Germline CDR1 MNHEY, CDR2 SMNVEV (reference sequence). Here the CDR3 reads CASSPHRDNQPQHF. The CDR3 bases are TGTGCCAGCAGTCCTCACAGGGACAATCAGCCCCAGCATTTT.

The genes are TRBV19 and TRBJ1-2; D ambiguous. The CDR3 spans 19 residues. Trimming pared 6 bases from V and 2 bases from J, leaving 28 bases between. CDR1 and CDR2 from the germline V gene are LNHDA and SQIVND (reference sequence). Here the CDR3 reads CASSQIKWATLPRNYGYTF. The CDR3 nucleotides read TGTGCCAGTAGCCAAATAAAATGGGCAACATTACCGAGAAACTATGGCTACACCTTC.

This chain connects TRBV2 to TRBJ2-7; 8 nucleotides agree with TRBD2. Trimming at V came to 6 bases and at J to 4 bases, leaving 8 bases not matched to a gene. The CDR3 length is 14 residues. Germline V gene sequence: CDR1 SNHLY, CDR2 FYNNEI. The CDR3 DNA follows: TGTGCCAGCAGGGAGGCGGGGGGTTCTTACGAGCAGTACTTC. This translates into CASREAGGSYEQYF.

The J gene is TRBJ2-5, the V gene TRBV5-1, with TRBD2 matching 9 bases. The ends lost 4 bases at V and 5 bases at J; junction bases unmatched: 12. Germline CDR1 SGHRS, CDR2 YFSETQ. This CDR3 comprises 16 residues. DNA for the CDR3: TGCGCCAGCAGCCTAGGGACTAGCCGTAACGTCGAGACCCAGTACTTC. Translating it yields CASSLGTSRNVETQYF.

The rearrangement uses TRBV19 and TRBJ1-5; D remains unclear. The CDR3 extends over 12 amino acids. CDR1 LNHDA and CDR2 SQIVND come from the germline V gene (reference sequence). V was shortened by 7 bases and J by 6 bases, with 10 bases between the two germline ends. Here the CDR3 DNA reads TGTGCCAGTAACGGTGGTGGTCAGCCCCAGCATTTT. This sequence encodes CASNGGGQPQHF.

The chain couples TRBV4-2 to TRBJ1-2; 7 bases are shared with TRBD1. V gave up 7 bases and J gave up 8 bases; unmatched junction bases: 19. CDR1 LGHNA and CDR2 YNFKEQ come from the germline V gene. The CDR3 runs 16 residues. Here the CDR3 reads CASTSDRAPLSYGYTF. The DNA of the CDR3 is TGTGCCAGCACCTCCGACAGGGCACCCCTGTCTTACGGCTACACCTTC.

V and J are TRBV6-1 and TRBJ1-1; 7 nucleotides line up with TRBD1. CDR3 length: 13 amino acids. The V and J ends lost 10 bases and 0 bases, in that order; junction bases with no gene match: 5. In germline, CDR1 is MNHNS, CDR2 SASEGT. The CDR3 DNA sequence: TGTGCCAACAGGGACAGTATGAACACTGAAGCTTTCTTT. Encoded protein: CANRDSMNTEAFF.

This chain joins TRBV27 and TRBJ1-6, with 7 bases lining up with TRBD1. CDR1 and CDR2 (germline): MNHEY, SMNVEV (reference sequence). V lost 5 bases to trimming and J lost 10 bases; unmatched junction nucleotides: 14. The CDR3 totals 16 residues. The CDR3 nucleotides read TGTGCCAGCAGTCCCCAGCCAGGGGGGCCGAACTCACCCCTCCACTTT. This gives the protein CASSPQPGGPNSPLHF.